This T cell receptor (beta chain) derives from a study of human T cells and chemical hapten exposure. Looking at the study overall: All through the roughly 24-week study, the scalp of each patient received diphenylcyclopropenone doses weekly. Findings and limits, study-wide: Significantly more large CDR3 similarity clusters arose among expanded TCRs than among controls. Donors were affected by alopecia, so their immune reaction might vary from that of healthy individuals.

TCRdb recomputed calls from the RACE reads with MiXCR, one row per CDR3 protein. The sample yields 110,000 or so distinct CDR3 sequences, roughly 9% seen once. This clonotype showed up many times. Its antigen is not identified. Sample time point: patch test 2, 6 weeks after DPC sensitization. Treatment specified: therapeutic diphenylcyclopropenone sensitization with weekly scalp DPC. The CDR3 is 18 residues long. Germline loops: CDR1 SNHLY, CDR2 FYNNEI. The trim removed 5 bases at V and 0 bases at J, leaving 7 bases unmatched. This TCR came from a woman aged 40 to 49 with alopecia areata. Some clones in this sample may be carry-over from other donors' samples. This chain uses TRBV2 with TRBJ2-1; 13 bases fit TRBD2. This specimen was whole blood, taken in connection with sensitization to the hapten diphenylcyclopropenone (DPC). CDR3 protein: CASSPGLAGDFSYNEQFF. The DNA for the CDR3 is TGTGCCAGCAGTCCAGGACTAGCGGGGGATTTCTCCTACAATGAGCAGTTCTTC.